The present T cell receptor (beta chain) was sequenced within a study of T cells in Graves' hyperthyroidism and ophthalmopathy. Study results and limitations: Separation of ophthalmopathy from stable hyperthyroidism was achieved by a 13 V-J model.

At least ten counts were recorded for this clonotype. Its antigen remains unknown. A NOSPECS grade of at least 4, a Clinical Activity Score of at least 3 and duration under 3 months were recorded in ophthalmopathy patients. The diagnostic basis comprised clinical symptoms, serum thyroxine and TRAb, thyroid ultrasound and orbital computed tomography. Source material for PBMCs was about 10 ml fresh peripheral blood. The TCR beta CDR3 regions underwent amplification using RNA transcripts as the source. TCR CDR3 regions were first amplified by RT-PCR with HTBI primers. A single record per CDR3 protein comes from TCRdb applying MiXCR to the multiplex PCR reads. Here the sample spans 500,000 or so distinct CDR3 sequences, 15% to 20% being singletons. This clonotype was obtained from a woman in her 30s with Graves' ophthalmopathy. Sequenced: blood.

DNA of the CDR3: TGCAGCGCCGACCGCCAGGGACAGGGGGAGACCCAGTACTTC. This gives the protein CSADRQGQGETQYF. This rearrangement joins TRBV29-1 to TRBJ2-5, with 10 bases identical to TRBD1. V was clipped by 7 bases and J by 5 bases; unmatched bases: 10. This CDR3 is built from 14 residues. Germline V lookup: CDR1 SQVTM, CDR2 ANQGSEA.